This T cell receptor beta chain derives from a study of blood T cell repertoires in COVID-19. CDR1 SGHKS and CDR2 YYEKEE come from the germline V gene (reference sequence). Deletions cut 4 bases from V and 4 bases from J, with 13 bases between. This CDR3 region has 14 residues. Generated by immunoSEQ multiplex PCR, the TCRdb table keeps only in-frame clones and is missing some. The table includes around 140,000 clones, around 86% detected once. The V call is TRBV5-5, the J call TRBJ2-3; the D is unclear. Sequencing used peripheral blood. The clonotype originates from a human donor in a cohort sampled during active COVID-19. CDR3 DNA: TGTGCCAGCAGCCTGACCAGACAAGCAGATACGCAGTATTTT. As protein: CASSLTRQADTQYF.